The 7 T cell receptor beta chains in this list originate from one sample, sequenced in a study of blood T cell repertoires in COVID-19. The protocol was immunoSEQ multiplex PCR, while the TCRdb copy is restricted to in-frame clones and leaves out a portion. The data hold about 160,000 clones, with around 92% observed a single time. What was sequenced was peripheral blood. The receptor source for this set is a man aged 25 to 40 with COVID-19, enrolled during active disease.

V gene TRBV19 combines with J gene TRBJ2-7, with 7 bases lining up with TRBD2. Germline CDR1 and CDR2: LNHDA and SQIVND (reference sequence). The CDR3 runs 16 residues. V gave up 3 bases and J gave up 4 bases; unmatched junction bases: 12. The CDR3 DNA reads as TGTGCCAGTAGTATTTGGGCGGGAGAAAGTGAATACGAGCAGTACTTC. Translated: CASSIWAGESEYEQYF.

V is TRBV4-1 and J is TRBJ2-6; D gene ambiguous. The germline V gene encodes CDR1 MGHRA and CDR2 YSYEKL. The CDR3 contains 15 residues. V lost 1 base and J 0 bases, leaving 4 bases between the germline ends. The CDR3: CASSQGHSGANVLTF. The CDR3 DNA reads TGCGCCAGCAGCCAAGGGCACTCTGGGGCCAACGTCCTGACTTTC.

This clone was detected once. The chain carries TRBV6-5 and TRBJ2-3; D is uncertain. The CDR3 is 13 amino acids. Trimming took 4 bases from V and 3 from J, leaving 8 bases between them. Germline values: CDR1 MNHEY, CDR2 SVGAGI. This chain's CDR3 is CASSLSGTDTQYF. CDR3 in DNA: TGTGCCAGCAGTTTATCAGGAACAGATACGCAGTATTTT.

This chain links TRBV6-6 with TRBJ1-2; 8 bases fit TRBD1. This CDR3 comprises 16 residues. With 1 base clipped from V and 0 bases from J, the junction kept 4 bases outside the gene matches. CDR1 is MNHNY, CDR2 SVGAGI, per germline (reference sequence). CDR3 nucleotides: TGTGCCAGCAGTTACTTTGGGACAGGTTCTAACTATGGCTACACCTTC. It is translated as CASSYFGTGSNYGYTF.

The chain is built from TRBV21-1 and TRBJ2-7; the table gives TRBD1 as D, unverified against the DNA. TRBV21-1 is a listed pseudogene. The CDR3 totals 15 residues. The CDR3 nucleotides are TGTGCCAGCAGCGAGTTCTGGACAGGGAGCTACGAGCAGTACTTC. Its translation is CASSEFWTGSYEQYF.

The chain joins TRBV7-2 to TRBJ1-3; D is uncertain. Germline CDR1 reads SGHTA; CDR2 reads FQGNSA. Trimming took 4 bases from V and 0 from J, leaving 7 bases between them. The CDR3 runs to 14 residues. The CDR3 DNA follows: TGTGCCAGCAGCTCGAGCCTCTCTGGAAACACCATATATTTT. Translating it yields CASSSSLSGNTIYF.

The V call is TRBV6-5, the J call TRBJ1-5; TRBD1 is a possible D gene (6 bases). This CDR3 spans 15 amino acids. CDR1 is MNHEY, CDR2 SVGAGI, per germline. Trimming took 6 bases from V and 2 from J, leaving 14 bases between them. The DNA for the CDR3 is TGTGCCAGCAGCTCACAGGGAACAGGCAATCAGCCCCAGCATTTT. Translated: CASSSQGTGNQPQHF.